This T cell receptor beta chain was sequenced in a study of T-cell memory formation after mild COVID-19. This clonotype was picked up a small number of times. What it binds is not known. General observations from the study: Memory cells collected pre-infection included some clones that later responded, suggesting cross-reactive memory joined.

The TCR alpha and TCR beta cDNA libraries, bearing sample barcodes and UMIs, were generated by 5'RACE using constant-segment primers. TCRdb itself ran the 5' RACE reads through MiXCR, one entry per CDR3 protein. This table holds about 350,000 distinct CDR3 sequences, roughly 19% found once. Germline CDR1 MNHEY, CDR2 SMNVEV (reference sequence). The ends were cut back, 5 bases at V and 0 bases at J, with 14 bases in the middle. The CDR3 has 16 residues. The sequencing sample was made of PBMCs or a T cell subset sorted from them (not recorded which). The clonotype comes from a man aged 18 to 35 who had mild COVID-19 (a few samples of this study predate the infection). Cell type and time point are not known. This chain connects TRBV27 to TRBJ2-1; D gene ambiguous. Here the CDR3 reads CASSTQESSSYNEQFF. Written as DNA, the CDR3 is TGTGCCAGCAGTACGCAAGAATCGAGCTCCTACAATGAGCAGTTCTTC.